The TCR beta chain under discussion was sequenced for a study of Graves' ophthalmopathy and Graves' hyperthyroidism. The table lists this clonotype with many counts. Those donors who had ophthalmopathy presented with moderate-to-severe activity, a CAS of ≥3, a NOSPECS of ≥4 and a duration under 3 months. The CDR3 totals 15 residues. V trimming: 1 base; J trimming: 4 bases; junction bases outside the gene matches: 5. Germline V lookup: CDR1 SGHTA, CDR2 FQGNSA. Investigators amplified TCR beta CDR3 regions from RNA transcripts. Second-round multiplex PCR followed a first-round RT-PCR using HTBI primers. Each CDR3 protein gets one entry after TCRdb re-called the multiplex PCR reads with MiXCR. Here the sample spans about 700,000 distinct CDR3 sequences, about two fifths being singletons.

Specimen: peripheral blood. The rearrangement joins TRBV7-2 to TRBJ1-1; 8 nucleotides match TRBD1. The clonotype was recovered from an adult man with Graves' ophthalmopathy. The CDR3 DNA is TGTGCCAGCAGCTTAGTTGGACAGGGAGGCACTGAAGCTTTCTTT. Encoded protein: CASSLVGQGGTEAFF.